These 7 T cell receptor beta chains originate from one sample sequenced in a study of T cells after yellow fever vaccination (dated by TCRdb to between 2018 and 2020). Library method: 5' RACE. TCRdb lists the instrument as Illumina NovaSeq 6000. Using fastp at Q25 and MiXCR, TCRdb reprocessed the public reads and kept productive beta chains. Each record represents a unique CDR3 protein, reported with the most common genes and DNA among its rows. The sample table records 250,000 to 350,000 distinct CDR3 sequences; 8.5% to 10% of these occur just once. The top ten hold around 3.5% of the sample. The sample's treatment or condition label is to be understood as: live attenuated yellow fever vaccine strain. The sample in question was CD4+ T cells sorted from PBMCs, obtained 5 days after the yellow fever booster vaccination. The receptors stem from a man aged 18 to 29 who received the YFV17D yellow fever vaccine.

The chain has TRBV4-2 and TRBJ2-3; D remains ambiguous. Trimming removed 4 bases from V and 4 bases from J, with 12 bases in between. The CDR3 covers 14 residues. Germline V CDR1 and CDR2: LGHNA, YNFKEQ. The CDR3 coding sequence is TGTGCCAGCAGCCGGGTCTTAGGGTCAGATACGCAGTATTTT. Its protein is CASSRVLGSDTQYF.

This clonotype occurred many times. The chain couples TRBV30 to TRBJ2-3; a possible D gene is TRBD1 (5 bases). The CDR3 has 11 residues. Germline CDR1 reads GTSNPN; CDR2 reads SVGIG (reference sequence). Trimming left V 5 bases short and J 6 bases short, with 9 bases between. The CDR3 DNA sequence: TGTGCCTGGGAATGGGGCGATACGCAGTATTTT. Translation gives CAWEWGDTQYF. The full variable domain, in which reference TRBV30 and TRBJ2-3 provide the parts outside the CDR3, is SQTIHQWPATLVQPVGSPLSLECTVEGTSNPNLYWYRQAAGRGLQLLFYSVGIGQISSEVPQNLSASRPQDRQFILSSKKLLLSDSGFYLCAWEWGDTQYFGPGTRLTVL.

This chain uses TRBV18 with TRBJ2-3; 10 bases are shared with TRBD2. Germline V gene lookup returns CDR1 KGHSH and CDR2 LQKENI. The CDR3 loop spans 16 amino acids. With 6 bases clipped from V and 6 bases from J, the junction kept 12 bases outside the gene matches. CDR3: CASSVTSGDISDTQYF. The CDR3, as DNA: TGTGCCAGCTCCGTCACTAGCGGGGATATCAGCGATACGCAGTATTTT.

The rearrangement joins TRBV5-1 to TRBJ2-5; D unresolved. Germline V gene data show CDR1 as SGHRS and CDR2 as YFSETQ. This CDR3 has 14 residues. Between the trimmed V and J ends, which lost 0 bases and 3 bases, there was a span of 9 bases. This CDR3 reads CASSLDPQKETQYF. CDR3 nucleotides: TGCGCCAGCAGCTTGGATCCCCAGAAAGAGACCCAGTACTTC. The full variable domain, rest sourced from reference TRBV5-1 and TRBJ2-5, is KAGVTQTPRYLIKTRGQQVTLSCSPISGHRSVSWYQQTPGQGLQFLFEYFSETQRNKGNFPGRFSGRQFSNSRSEMNVSTLELGDSALYLCASSLDPQKETQYFGPGTRLLVL.

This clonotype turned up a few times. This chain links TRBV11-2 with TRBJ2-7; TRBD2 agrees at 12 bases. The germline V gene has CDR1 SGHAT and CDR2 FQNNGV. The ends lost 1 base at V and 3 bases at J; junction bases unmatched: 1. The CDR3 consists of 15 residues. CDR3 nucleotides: TGTGCCAGCAGCTTAGGACTAGCGGGGGTCTACGAGCAGTACGTC. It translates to CASSLGLAGVYEQYV.

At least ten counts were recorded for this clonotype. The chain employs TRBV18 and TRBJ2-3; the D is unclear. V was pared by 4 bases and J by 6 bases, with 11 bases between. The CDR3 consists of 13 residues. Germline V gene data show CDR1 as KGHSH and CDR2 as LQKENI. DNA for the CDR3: TGTGCCAGCTCACGGGGTGAGCACGATACGCAGTATTTT. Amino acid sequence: CASSRGEHDTQYF.

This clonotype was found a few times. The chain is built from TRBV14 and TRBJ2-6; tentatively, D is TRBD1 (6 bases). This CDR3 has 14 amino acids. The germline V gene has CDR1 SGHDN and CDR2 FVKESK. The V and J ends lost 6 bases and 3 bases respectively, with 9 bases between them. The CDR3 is CASRRGFGANVLTF. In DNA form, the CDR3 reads TGTGCCAGCAGGAGGGGGTTTGGGGCCAACGTCCTGACTTTC.